A single sample gave rise to the 11 T cell receptor beta chains below, sequenced in a study of T cell clonality in common variable immunodeficiency. Study-wide points: Reportedly, TCR beta sequences from common variable immunodeficiency showed fewer deletions and N-nucleotide insertions.

Generated by immunoSEQ multiplex PCR, the TCRdb table keeps only in-frame clones and is missing some. Recorded here are about 42,000 clones, none singletons. Which antigens these TCRs recognize remains unknown. The material sequenced was peripheral blood mononuclear cells. These receptors all come from a human donor with common variable immunodeficiency.

This clone has just a few counts. The CDR3 end is not reached by the read, which stops 3 residues before it; the germline J gene fills it in. The chain carries TRBV29-1 and TRBJ2-7; 7 bases match TRBD2. This CDR3 region has 13 residues. Germline CDR1 is SQVTM and CDR2 is ANQGSEA. Germline trimming cut 1 base from V and 3 bases from J; bases unmatched to any gene: 3. The CDR3 DNA, read in part, is TGCAGCGTTGAAGGCGGGAGCTACTACGAG. Translated, it gives CSVEGGSYYE. The CDR3 in its entirety is CSVEGGSYYEQYF.

This clone has a count of ten or more. The CDR3 end lies 3 residues beyond the end of the read and is filled in from the germline J gene. The gene calls are TRBV2 and TRBJ2-3, with D possibly TRBD2 on 6 matching bases. Germline-derived CDR1 and CDR2 are SNHLY and FYNNEI. Deletions cut 4 bases from V and 7 bases from J, with 15 bases between. The CDR3 is made up of 14 amino acids. The CDR3 here is CASSVGGASYTQYF. Incomplete CDR3 DNA: TGTGCCAGCAGTGTAGGAGGGGCCAGTTATACG.

Many counts were recorded for this clone. The CDR3 extends 3 residues past the end of the read, so its final part is completed from the germline J gene. The J gene is TRBJ2-2, the V gene TRBV30; D is possibly TRBD1 (5 bases). Germline loops: CDR1 GTSNPN, CDR2 SVGIG (reference sequence). Trimming removed 0 bases at V and 5 bases at J, with 13 bases between. CDR3 length equals 15 residues. The sequenced CDR3 bases are TGTGCCTGGAGTGTAGGGCAGGGCTGGACCGGGGAG. This translates into CAWSVGQGWTGE. The complete CDR3 sequence is CAWSVGQGWTGELFF.

A note on this clone: The CDR3 end lies 3 residues beyond the end of the read and is filled in from the germline J gene. This chain connects TRBV7-2 to TRBJ1-1; a weak D match, TRBD1 (5 bases). CDR1 and CDR2 from the germline V gene are SGHTA and FQGNSA. This CDR3 region has 12 residues. Here the CDR3 reads CASSLSSGGAFF. The CDR3 DNA, read in part, is TGTGCCAGCAGCTTAAGTTCCGGGGGG. The full variable domain, in which reference TRBV7-2 and TRBJ1-1 provide the parts outside the CDR3, is GAGVSQSPSNKVTEKGKDVELRCDPISGHTALYWYRQSLGQGLEFLIYFQGNSAPDKSGLPSDRFSAERTGGSVSTLTIQRTQQEDSAVYLCASSLSSGGAFFGQGTRLTVV.

This clone came up many times. The read gets to within 3 residues of the CDR3 end, and the germline J gene fills in the rest. The rearrangement links TRBV7-9 to TRBJ1-1; possibly TRBD1 for D (6 bases). V lost 6 bases to trimming and J lost 3 bases, with 14 bases between them. The length of the CDR3 is 14 residues. Germline CDR1 SEHNR, CDR2 FQNEAQ (reference sequence). The CDR3 loop is CASSFRGLDTEAFF. The CDR3 DNA, read in part, is TGTGCCAGCAGTTTCAGGGGCTTGGACACTGAA.

This clone occurred many times. CDR3 loop: CAIADSSSSYEQYF. Incomplete CDR3 DNA: TGTGCCATCGCGGACTCCTCAAGCTCCTACGAG. This chain uses TRBV10-3 with TRBJ2-7; D possibly corresponds to TRBD2 (5 bases). The read comes to an end 3 residues before the CDR3 does, leaving the germline J gene to fill in the end. This CDR3 has 14 amino acids. Germline CDR1 reads ENHRY; CDR2 reads SYGVKD. V was trimmed by 8 bases and J by 0 bases, leaving 14 bases between them.

This clone was seen a few times. CDR3 sequence: CAWRTETNYGYTF. The CDR3 DNA, read in part, is TGTGCCTGGAGGACAGAGACAAACTATGGC. The chain joins TRBV30 to TRBJ1-2; tentative D call: TRBD1 (5 bases). The read finishes 3 residues shy of the CDR3 end, and the germline J gene is used to complete it. The CDR3 consists of 13 residues. CDR1 is GTSNPN, CDR2 SVGIG, per germline (reference sequence). Trimming pared 3 bases from V and 2 bases from J, leaving 10 bases between.

In its sample, this clone was seen many times. Read coverage stops 3 residues before the CDR3 terminus; the germline J gene supplies the remainder. The V call is TRBV20-1, the J call TRBJ2-7, with D possibly being TRBD1 (6 bases). The CDR3 runs to 13 residues. V was shortened by 3 bases and J by 2 bases, with 11 bases between the two germline ends. Per germline, CDR1 DFQATT and CDR2 SNEGSKA (reference sequence). CDR3 region: CSASRGGTYEQYF. The DNA read from the CDR3 is TGCAGTGCTAGTCGAGGGGGTACCTACGAG.

As for this clone: The CDR3 end is not reached by the read, which stops 3 residues before it; the germline J gene fills it in. The genes are TRBV6-2 or TRBV6-3 and TRBJ2-1; a possible D gene is TRBD2 (7 bases). The CDR3 consists of 16 residues. Germline assignment: CDR1 MNHEY and CDR2 SVGEGT. Trimming left V 3 bases short and J 4 bases short, with 16 bases between. The covered CDR3 bases are TGTGCCAGCAGTTATAGAGGGGGGGCCGTTTACAATGAG. Its protein is CASSYRGGAVYNE. The whole CDR3 region reads CASSYRGGAVYNEQFF.

This clone was observed at least ten times. Read coverage stops 3 residues before the CDR3 terminus; the germline J gene supplies the remainder. The gene calls are TRBV4-1 and TRBJ2-3, with D possibly matching TRBD2 (5 bases). Deletions cut 0 bases from V and 6 bases from J, with 7 bases between. The germline gives CDR1 MGHRA, CDR2 YSYEKL. This CDR3 has 13 residues. The CDR3 bases that were read are TGCGCCAGCAGCCAAGATTTAGCGGATACG. Translating it yields CASSQDLADT. The CDR3, in full, reads CASSQDLADTQYF.

At least ten counts were recorded for this clone. Read sequence stops 3 residues before the CDR3 end, and the germline J gene provides the missing end. This chain uses TRBV5-1 with TRBJ1-4, with 9 bases identical to TRBD1. The CDR3 sequence is 17 residues long. Looked up from germline, CDR1 is SGHRS and CDR2 is YFSETQ. J lost 8 bases, V lost 4 bases, and 15 bases had no gene match. CDR3 sequence: CASSSGTGTGFREKLFF. CDR3 DNA, as far as it was read: TGCGCCAGCAGCAGTGGGACGGGGACAGGGTTTCGAGAAAAA.